The next 12 T cell receptor beta chains were all read from a single sample in a study of immune cell composition in non-small cell lung cancer. The table came from immunoSEQ multiplex PCR; TCRdb's copy has only in-frame clones and leaves some out. The sample has under 3,500 clones, 55% to 70% seen once; the top ten hold about a fifth. Normal lung was taken at the farthest possible site, at least 3 cm from tumour. The sequencing input was non-adjacent lung tissue. These receptors were obtained from a human donor with non-small cell lung cancer.

V usage is TRBV6-4 and J usage is TRBJ2-3, with 11 bases identical to TRBD2. CDR1 is MRHNA, CDR2 SNTAGT, per germline. J gave up 6 bases and V 0 bases, and 5 bases lay outside the gene matches. CDR3 length: 16 residues. DNA for the CDR3: TGTGCCAGCAGTGACTCTTATAGCGGGGGGGCCGATACGCAGTATTTT. It codes for CASSDSYSGGADTQYF.

The chain joins TRBV6-6 to TRBJ2-3; 14 bases line up with TRBD2. The length of the CDR3 is 15 residues. The junction had 2 bases not matched to a gene; V was cut back by 5 bases and J by 4 bases. Germline CDR1 MNHNY, CDR2 SVGAGI (reference sequence). CDR3 loop: CASSGLAGGPDTQYF. DNA for the CDR3: TGTGCCAGCAGTGGACTAGCGGGGGGTCCAGATACGCAGTATTTT.

The rearrangement joins TRBV7-9 to TRBJ1-3; D uncertain. CDR1 is SEHNR and CDR2 is FQNEAQ in the germline V gene (reference sequence). V was trimmed by 0 bases and J by 2 bases, leaving 8 bases between them. This CDR3 has 15 residues. CDR3 region: CASSLAPGTGNTIYF. CDR3 DNA sequence: TGTGCCAGCAGCTTAGCGCCCGGGACTGGAAACACCATATATTTT.

The table lists this clone with a count of one. The chain has TRBV6-6 and TRBJ1-2; D is ambiguous. CDR1 is MNHNY and CDR2 is SVGAGI in the germline V gene (reference sequence). V dropped 0 bases and J dropped 7 bases, with 12 bases sitting between them. This CDR3 is 14 amino acids long. The CDR3 is CASSYSRPLSGYTF. CDR3 in DNA: TGTGCCAGCAGTTACTCGAGGCCCCTGTCTGGCTACACCTTC.

The chain employs TRBV5-4 and TRBJ2-2; D not certain. CDR3 size: 13 residues. Trimming took 1 base from V and 7 from J, leaving 8 bases between them. In germline, CDR1 is SGHNT, CDR2 YYREEE (reference sequence). The CDR3 loop reads CASSLKIGGELFF. The CDR3 DNA is TGTGCCAGCAGCTTGAAGATCGGCGGGGAGCTGTTTTTT.

Within the sample, this clone is large (0.1 to 1%). V gene TRBV27 combines with J gene TRBJ1-1; D perhaps matches TRBD1 (5 bases). Trimming left V 8 bases short and J 5 bases short, with 15 bases between. Germline loops: CDR1 MNHEY, CDR2 SMNVEV (reference sequence). This CDR3 has 13 amino acids. CDR3 loop: CASSGVRRTEAFF. The CDR3 region has the DNA TGTGCCAGCTCGGGGGTGAGGAGAACTGAAGCTTTCTTT.

CDR3 in DNA: TGTGCCAGCAGCTTAGGCGTAGCGGGTTACAATGAGCAGTTCTTC. It encodes CASSLGVAGYNEQFF. The V and J genes are TRBV11-3 and TRBJ2-1; the match to TRBD2 covers 7 bases. With V trimmed by 1 base and J by 4 bases, 4 bases remained unmatched. Germline V gene lookup returns CDR1 SGHNT and CDR2 YENEEA. This CDR3 comprises 15 residues.

V gene TRBV5-1 combines with J gene TRBJ2-3; no clear D. Per the germline V gene, CDR1 is SGHRS and CDR2 is YFSETQ. Trimming took off 0 bases at V and 1 base at J, with 6 bases between the two ends. The CDR3 consists of 14 residues. The CDR3 DNA is TGCGCCAGCAGCTTGGACAGCCGCACAGATACGCAGTATTTT. Residues: CASSLDSRTDTQYF.

This clone was detected only once. This chain uses TRBV6-6 with TRBJ2-1; 9 positions agree with TRBD2. This CDR3 comprises 16 residues. Germline lookup yields CDR1 MNHNY and CDR2 SVGAGI (reference sequence). V lost 4 bases and J lost 0; bases outside the gene matches: 4. The CDR3 coding sequence is TGTGCCAGCAGTTTACCTAGCGGGGACTCCTACAATGAGCAGTTCTTC. It codes for CASSLPSGDSYNEQFF.

In its sample, this clone was seen once. CDR3 sequence reads: CASSEELAGAGELFF. The CDR3 DNA is TGTGCCAGCAGTGAAGAGCTAGCGGGGGCCGGGGAGCTGTTTTTT. V is TRBV6-1 and J is TRBJ2-2, with TRBD2 matching over 10 bases. Trimming at V came to 1 base and at J to 6 bases, leaving 2 bases not matched to a gene. Germline values: CDR1 MNHNS, CDR2 SASEGT. This CDR3 spans 15 amino acids.

This rearrangement joins TRBV19 to TRBJ2-1; TRBD2 matches at 11 bases. Germline V gene sequence: CDR1 LNHDA, CDR2 SQIVND (reference sequence). Trimming took 5 bases from V and 7 from J; bases not matched to a gene: 16. The CDR3 covers 18 residues. The CDR3 coding sequence is TGTGCCAGTAGTCCCATTTGGGTAGCGGGGGGGCCGGAGAATGAGCAGTTCTTC. Translated, it gives CASSPIWVAGGPENEQFF.

The chain recombines TRBV5-4 with TRBJ2-5; 9 bases align to TRBD1. Germline assignment: CDR1 SGHNT and CDR2 YYREEE (reference sequence). This CDR3 is built from 15 residues. With 5 bases clipped from V and 2 bases from J, the junction kept 7 bases outside the gene matches. The CDR3: CASSRDREVQETQYF. The CDR3 DNA sequence: TGTGCCAGCAGTCGGGACAGGGAAGTACAAGAGACCCAGTACTTC.